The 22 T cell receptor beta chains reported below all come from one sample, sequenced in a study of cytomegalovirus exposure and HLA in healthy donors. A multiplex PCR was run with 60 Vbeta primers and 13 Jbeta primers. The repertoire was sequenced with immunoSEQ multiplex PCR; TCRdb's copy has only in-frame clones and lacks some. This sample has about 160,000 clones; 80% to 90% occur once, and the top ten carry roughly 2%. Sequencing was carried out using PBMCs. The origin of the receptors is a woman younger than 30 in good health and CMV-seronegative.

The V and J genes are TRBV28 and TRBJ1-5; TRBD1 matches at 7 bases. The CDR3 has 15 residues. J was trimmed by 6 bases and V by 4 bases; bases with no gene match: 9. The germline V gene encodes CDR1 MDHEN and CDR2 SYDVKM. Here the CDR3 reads CASSSQGEWSQPQHF. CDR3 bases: TGTGCCAGCAGTTCTCAGGGGGAGTGGAGTCAGCCCCAGCATTTT.

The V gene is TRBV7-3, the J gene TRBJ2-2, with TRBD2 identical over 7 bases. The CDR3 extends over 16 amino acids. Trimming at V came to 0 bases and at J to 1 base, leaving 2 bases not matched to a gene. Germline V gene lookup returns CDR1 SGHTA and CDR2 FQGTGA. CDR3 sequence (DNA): TGTGCCAGCAGCTTAACGCCTAGCGGGAACACCGGGGAGCTGTTTTTT. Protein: CASSLTPSGNTGELFF.

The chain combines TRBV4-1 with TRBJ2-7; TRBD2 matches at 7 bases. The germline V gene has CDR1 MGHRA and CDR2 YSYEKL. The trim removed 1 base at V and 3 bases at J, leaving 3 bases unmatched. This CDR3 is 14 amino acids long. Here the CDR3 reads CASSQVGEGYEQYF. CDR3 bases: TGCGCCAGCAGCCAAGTCGGGGAGGGCTACGAGCAGTACTTC.

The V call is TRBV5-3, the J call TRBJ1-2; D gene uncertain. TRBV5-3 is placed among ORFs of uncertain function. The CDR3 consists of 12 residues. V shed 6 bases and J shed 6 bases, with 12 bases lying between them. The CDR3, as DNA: TGTGCCAGAAAGTGGACTTATAATGGCTACACCTTC. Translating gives CARKWTYNGYTF.

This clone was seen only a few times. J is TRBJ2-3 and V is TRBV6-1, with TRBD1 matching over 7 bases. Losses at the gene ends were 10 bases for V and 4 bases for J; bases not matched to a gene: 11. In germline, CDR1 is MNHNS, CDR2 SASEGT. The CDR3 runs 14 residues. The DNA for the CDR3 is TGTGCCACCGCCCGGACACAGGGGTCAGATACGCAGTATTTT. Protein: CATARTQGSDTQYF.

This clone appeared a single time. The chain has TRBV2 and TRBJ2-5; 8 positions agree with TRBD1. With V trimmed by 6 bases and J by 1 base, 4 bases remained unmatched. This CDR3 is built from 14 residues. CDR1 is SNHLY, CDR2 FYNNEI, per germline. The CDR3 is CASRFTGGQETQYF. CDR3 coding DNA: TGTGCCAGCAGATTTACAGGGGGCCAAGAGACCCAGTACTTC. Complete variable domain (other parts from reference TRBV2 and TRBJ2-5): EPEVTQTPSHQVTQMGQEVILRCVPISNHLYFYWYRQILGQKVEFLVSFYNNEISEKSEIFDDQFSVERPDGSNFTLKIRSTKLEDSAMYFCASRFTGGQETQYFGPGTRLLVL.

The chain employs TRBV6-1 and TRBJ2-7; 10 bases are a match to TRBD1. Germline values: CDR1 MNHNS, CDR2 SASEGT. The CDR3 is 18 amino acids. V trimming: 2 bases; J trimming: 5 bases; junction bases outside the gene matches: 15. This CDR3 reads CASSETGTGVIREDEQYF. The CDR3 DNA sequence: TGTGCCAGCAGTGAAACGGGGACAGGGGTTATTCGGGAGGACGAGCAGTACTTC.

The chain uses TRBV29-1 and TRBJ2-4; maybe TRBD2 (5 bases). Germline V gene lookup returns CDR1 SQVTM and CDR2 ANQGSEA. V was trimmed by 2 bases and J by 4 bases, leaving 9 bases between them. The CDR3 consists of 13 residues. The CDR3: CSVEKAGKNIQYF. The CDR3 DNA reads TGCAGCGTTGAAAAGGCGGGTAAAAACATTCAGTACTTC.

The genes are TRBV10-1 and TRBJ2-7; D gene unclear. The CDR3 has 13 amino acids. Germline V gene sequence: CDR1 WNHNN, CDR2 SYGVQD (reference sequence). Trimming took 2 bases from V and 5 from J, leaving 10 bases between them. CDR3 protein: CASSERVPNEQYF. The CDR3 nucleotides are TGCGCCAGCAGTGAGCGGGTTCCCAACGAGCAGTACTTC.

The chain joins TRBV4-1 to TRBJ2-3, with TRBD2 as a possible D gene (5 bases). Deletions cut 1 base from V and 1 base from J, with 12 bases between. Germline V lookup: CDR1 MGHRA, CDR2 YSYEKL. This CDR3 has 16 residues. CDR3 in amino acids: CASSQVASGGTDTQYF. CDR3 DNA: TGCGCCAGCAGCCAAGTAGCCAGCGGTGGCACAGATACGCAGTATTTT.

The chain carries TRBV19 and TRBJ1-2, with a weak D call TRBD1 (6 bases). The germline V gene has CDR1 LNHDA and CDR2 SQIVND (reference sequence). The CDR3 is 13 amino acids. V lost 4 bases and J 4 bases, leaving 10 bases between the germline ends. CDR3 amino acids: CASSTGQSYGYTF. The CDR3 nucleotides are TGTGCCAGTAGTACCGGACAGAGCTATGGCTACACCTTC. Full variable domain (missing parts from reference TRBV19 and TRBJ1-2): DGGITQSPKYLFRKEGQNVTLSCEQNLNHDAMYWYRQDPGQGLRLIYYSQIVNDFQKGDIAEGYSVSREKKESFPLTVTSAQKNPTAFYLCASSTGQSYGYTFGSGTRLTVV.

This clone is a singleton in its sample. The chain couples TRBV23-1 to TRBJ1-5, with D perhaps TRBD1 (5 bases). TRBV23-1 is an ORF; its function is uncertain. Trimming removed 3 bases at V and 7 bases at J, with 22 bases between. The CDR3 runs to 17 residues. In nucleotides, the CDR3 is TGCGCCAGCAGTCACTCGGTCGGGGGGAATGGTGCCCAGCCCCAGCATTTT. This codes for CASSHSVGGNGAQPQHF.

As DNA, the CDR3 is TGTGCCAGCAGGGGACTAGCTAGCACAGATACGCAGTATTTT. This codes for CASRGLASTDTQYF. The chain is built from TRBV6-5 and TRBJ2-3; 9 positions agree with TRBD2. The CDR3 sequence is 14 residues long. The V gene end was trimmed by 6 bases and the J gene end by 0 bases; junction bases not matched to a gene: 1. The germline V gene has CDR1 MNHEY and CDR2 SVGAGI.

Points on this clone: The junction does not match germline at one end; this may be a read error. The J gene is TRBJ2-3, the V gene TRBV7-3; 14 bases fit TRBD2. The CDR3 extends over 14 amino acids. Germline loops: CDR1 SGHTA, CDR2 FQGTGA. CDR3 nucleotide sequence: TGTGCCAGCAGCTCGGGACTAGCGGGAGATCCGCAGTATTTT. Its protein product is CASSSGLAGDPQYF.

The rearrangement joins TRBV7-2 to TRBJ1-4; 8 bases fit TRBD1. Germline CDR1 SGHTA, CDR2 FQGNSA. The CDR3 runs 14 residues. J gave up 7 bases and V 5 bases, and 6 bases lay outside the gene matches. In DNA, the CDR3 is TGTGCCAGCAGCCGAGGACAGGGAAGTGAAAAACTGTTTTTT. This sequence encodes CASSRGQGSEKLFF.

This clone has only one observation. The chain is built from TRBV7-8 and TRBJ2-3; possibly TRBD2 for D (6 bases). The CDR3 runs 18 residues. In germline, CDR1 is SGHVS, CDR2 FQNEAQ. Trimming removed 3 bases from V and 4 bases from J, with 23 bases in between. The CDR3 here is CASSFRPPTRRWADTQYF. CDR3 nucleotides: TGTGCCAGCAGCTTTCGTCCCCCGACTAGACGGTGGGCAGATACGCAGTATTTT.

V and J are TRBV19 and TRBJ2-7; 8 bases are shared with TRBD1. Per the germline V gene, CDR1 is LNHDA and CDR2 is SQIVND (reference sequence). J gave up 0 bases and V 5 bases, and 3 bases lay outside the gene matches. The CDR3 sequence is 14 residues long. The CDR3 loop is CASSLTGDSYEQYF. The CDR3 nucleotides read TGTGCCAGTAGTTTGACAGGGGACTCCTACGAGCAGTACTTC.

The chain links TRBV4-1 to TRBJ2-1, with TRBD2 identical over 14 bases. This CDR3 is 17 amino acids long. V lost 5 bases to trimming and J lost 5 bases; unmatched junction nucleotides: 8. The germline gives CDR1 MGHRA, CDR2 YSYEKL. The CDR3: CASSSPGTSGRDNEQFF. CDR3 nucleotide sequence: TGCGCCAGCAGCTCCCCCGGGACTAGCGGGAGAGACAATGAGCAGTTCTTC.

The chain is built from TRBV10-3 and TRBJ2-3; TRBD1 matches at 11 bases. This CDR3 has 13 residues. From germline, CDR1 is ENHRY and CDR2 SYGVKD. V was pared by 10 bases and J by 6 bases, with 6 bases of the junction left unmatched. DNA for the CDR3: TGTGCCACGGACAGGGGGCAAATTGATACGCAGTATTTT. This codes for CATDRGQIDTQYF.

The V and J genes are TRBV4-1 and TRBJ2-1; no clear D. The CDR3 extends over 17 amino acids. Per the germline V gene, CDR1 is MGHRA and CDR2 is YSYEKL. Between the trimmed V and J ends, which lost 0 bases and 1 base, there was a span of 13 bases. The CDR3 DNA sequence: TGCGCCAGCAGCCAAGAAGGCCAGGCCGCTTCCTACAATGAGCAGTTCTTC. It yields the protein CASSQEGQAASYNEQFF.

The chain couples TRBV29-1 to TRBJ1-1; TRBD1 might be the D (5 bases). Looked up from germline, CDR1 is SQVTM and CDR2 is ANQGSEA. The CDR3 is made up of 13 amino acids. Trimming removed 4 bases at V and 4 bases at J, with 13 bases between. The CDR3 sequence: CSVGGTRFTEAFF. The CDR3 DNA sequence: TGCAGCGTTGGGGGCACAAGATTCACTGAAGCTTTCTTT.

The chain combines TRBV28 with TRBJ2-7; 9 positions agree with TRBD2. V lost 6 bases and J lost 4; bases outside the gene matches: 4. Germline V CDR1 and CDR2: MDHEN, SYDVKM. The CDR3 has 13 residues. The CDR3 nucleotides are TGTGCCAGCAGGGTAGCGGGGGATTACGAGCAGTACTTC. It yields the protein CASRVAGDYEQYF. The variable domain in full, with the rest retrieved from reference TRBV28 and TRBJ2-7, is DVKVTQSSRYLVKRTGEKVFLECVQDMDHENMFWYRQDPGLGLRLIYFSYDVKMKEKGDIPEGYSVSREKKERFSLILESASTNQTSMYLCASRVAGDYEQYFGPGTRLTVT.